The 2 T cell receptor beta chains listed next were all sequenced from one sample in a study of blood T cell repertoires in COVID-19. The table came from immunoSEQ multiplex PCR; TCRdb's copy has only in-frame clones and leaves some out. The table lists approximately 390,000 clones, over 75% of them singletons, with around 1.9% in the top ten. What was sequenced was PBMCs or T cells enriched from blood (not recorded which). These TCRs come from a woman in her forties with acute COVID-19.

The V call is TRBV19, the J call TRBJ2-2; 9 bases match TRBD1. V was pared by 1 base and J by 7 bases, with 7 bases of the junction left unmatched. Germline V gene lookup returns CDR1 LNHDA and CDR2 SQIVND (reference sequence). CDR3 size: 16 residues. The chain's CDR3 is CASSIVLTGGNGELFF. CDR3 sequence (DNA): TGTGCCAGTAGTATAGTTCTTACAGGGGGCAACGGGGAGCTGTTTTTT.

The CDR3 loop reads CAWRGVNYGYTF. In DNA, the CDR3 is TGTGCCTGGAGAGGGGTTAACTATGGCTACACCTTC. The chain links TRBV30 to TRBJ1-2, with D possibly being TRBD1 (5 bases). V gave up 3 bases and J gave up 1 base, with 6 bases separating them. The germline V gene encodes CDR1 GTSNPN and CDR2 SVGIG (reference sequence). This CDR3 is 12 amino acids long.